These 24 T cell receptor beta chains originate from one sample sequenced in a study of cytomegalovirus exposure and HLA in healthy donors. The PCR contained 60 Vbeta and 13 Jbeta primers. Sequencing used immunoSEQ multiplex PCR; TCRdb keeps in-frame clones, though not all of them. The sample holds about 21,000 clones, around 77% seen once. The sequencing sample was made of PBMCs. These TCRs come from a man in his 60s in good health and CMV-seronegative.

The chain is built from TRBV7-3 and TRBJ1-5; no firm D call. Germline values: CDR1 SGHTA, CDR2 FQGTGA. V was pared by 5 bases and J by 2 bases, with 7 bases between. The CDR3 spans 13 residues. CDR3 DNA: TGTGCCAGCAGCGAGGTCGGCAATCAGCCCCAGCATTTT. This codes for CASSEVGNQPQHF.

V gene TRBV2 combines with J gene TRBJ2-5; the match to TRBD1 covers 7 bases. The CDR3 contains 15 residues. The V gene end was trimmed by 3 bases and the J gene end by 5 bases; junction bases not matched to a gene: 9. The germline CDR1 and CDR2 sequences are SNHLY and FYNNEI. The CDR3 DNA reads TGTGCCAGCAGTGATCCCCACAGGGGCTGGGAGACCCAGTACTTC. This gives the protein CASSDPHRGWETQYF.

The chain has TRBV28 and TRBJ1-1, with D possibly being TRBD1 (5 bases). Germline V gene data show CDR1 as MDHEN and CDR2 as SYDVKM. Trimming left V 7 bases short and J 5 bases short, with 17 bases between. The CDR3 is made up of 14 amino acids. CDR3 nucleotide sequence: TGTGCCAGCACCCGCAACTTGGGGCTGACTGAAGCTTTCTTT. This encodes CASTRNLGLTEAFF. Based on the CDR3 plus reference TRBV28 and TRBJ1-1, the full variable domain is DVKVTQSSRYLVKRTGEKVFLECVQDMDHENMFWYRQDPGLGLRLIYFSYDVKMKEKGDIPEGYSVSREKKERFSLILESASTNQTSMYLCASTRNLGLTEAFFGQGTRLTVV.

DNA for the CDR3: TGCGCCAGCAGCTCGGGACTACAGCAGTTCTTC. Amino acid sequence: CASSSGLQQFF. The chain recombines TRBV5-1 with TRBJ2-1; 7 nucleotides align to TRBD2. This CDR3 spans 11 amino acids. The trim removed 3 bases at V and 11 bases at J, leaving 2 bases unmatched. CDR1 and CDR2 (germline): SGHRS, YFSETQ. Variable domain in full (rest from reference TRBV5-1 and TRBJ2-1): KAGVTQTPRYLIKTRGQQVTLSCSPISGHRSVSWYQQTPGQGLQFLFEYFSETQRNKGNFPGRFSGRQFSNSRSEMNVSTLELGDSALYLCASSSGLQQFFGPGTRLTVL.

A word on this clone: Distinct nucleotide sequences in the sample also encode this CDR3. The chain recombines TRBV7-3 with TRBJ2-1; D might be TRBD2 (5 bases). From germline, CDR1 is SGHTA and CDR2 FQGTGA. V was pared by 6 bases and J by 1 base, with 13 bases between. The CDR3 loop spans 15 amino acids. CDR3 sequence reads: CASSGSEQSYNEQFF. CDR3 sequence (DNA): TGTGCCAGCAGTGGGAGTGAGCAATCCTACAATGAGCAGTTCTTC.

Note on this clone: Relative to the germline gene, one junction end is altered; a read error may explain this. The chain employs TRBV7-7 and TRBJ2-5; 11 nucleotides align to TRBD2. The CDR3 is 16 residues long. Looked up from germline, CDR1 is SSHAT and CDR2 is FNYEAQ (reference sequence). CDR3: CASSEIAGGPRETQYF. The CDR3 coding sequence is TGTGCTAGCAGCGAAATAGCGGGAGGGCCCCGGGAGACCCAGTACTTC. The whole variable domain, filled in from reference TRBV7-7 and TRBJ2-5, reads GAGVSQSPRYKVTKRGQDVTLRCDPISSHATLYWYQQALGQGPEFLTYFNYEAQPDKSGLPSDRFSAERPEGSISTLTIQRTEQRDSAMYRCASSEIAGGPRETQYFGPGTRLLVL.

J is TRBJ2-5 and V is TRBV11-2; 12 bases fit TRBD1. CDR1 is SGHAT, CDR2 FQNNGV, per germline. This CDR3 spans 15 amino acids. J gave up 6 bases and V 5 bases, and 7 bases lay outside the gene matches. CDR3 sequence (DNA): TGTGCCAGCAGCCAGGGGACAGGGGGCTCGCAGACCCAGTACTTC. As protein: CASSQGTGGSQTQYF. Using reference TRBV11-2 and TRBJ2-5 for the parts outside the CDR3, the full variable domain is EAGVAQSPRYKIIEKRQSVAFWCNPISGHATLYWYQQILGQGPKLLIQFQNNGVVDDSQLPKDRFSAERLKGVDSTLKIQPAKLEDSAVYLCASSQGTGGSQTQYFGPGTRLLVL.

As DNA, the CDR3 is TGTGCCAGCACCCTATCTAGCGGACAGGGGGCTAACACCGGGGAGCTGTTTTTT. Its translation is CASTLSSGQGANTGELFF. V gene TRBV7-9 combines with J gene TRBJ2-2; 11 bases line up with TRBD1. Germline V gene lookup returns CDR1 SEHNR and CDR2 FQNEAQ (reference sequence). CDR3 size: 18 residues. The V and J ends lost 7 bases and 2 bases, in that order; junction bases with no gene match: 12.

The J gene is TRBJ2-7, the V gene TRBV6-4; tentative D call: TRBD1 (6 bases). The CDR3 is 15 amino acids. The V and J ends lost 2 bases and 6 bases respectively, with 17 bases between them. Germline-derived CDR1 and CDR2 are MRHNA and SNTAGT. In DNA, the CDR3 is TGTGCCAGCAGTGACCCATCTTGGGGGCTGGGCGAGCAGTACTTC. Translation gives CASSDPSWGLGEQYF.

The chain joins TRBV28 to TRBJ1-1; D may be TRBD1 (5 bases). V gave up 2 bases and J gave up 0 bases, with 10 bases separating them. In germline, CDR1 is MDHEN, CDR2 SYDVKM. This CDR3 has 15 residues. CDR3 amino acids: CASSLIGRVNTEAFF. The CDR3 DNA reads as TGTGCCAGCAGTTTAATAGGCAGGGTGAACACTGAAGCTTTCTTT.

This rearrangement joins TRBV10-3 to TRBJ2-3; D is possibly TRBD1 (5 bases). The CDR3 has 14 amino acids. Trimming pared 6 bases from V and 4 bases from J, leaving 14 bases between. Germline CDR1 reads ENHRY; CDR2 reads SYGVKD. The CDR3 DNA reads TGTGCCATCAGGACAGACTCCCAAGCAGATACGCAGTATTTT. It is translated as CAIRTDSQADTQYF.

The chain joins TRBV25-1 to TRBJ1-3; D is ambiguous. The CDR3 is 13 residues long. V gave up 6 bases and J gave up 0 bases, with 6 bases separating them. Germline V gene lookup returns CDR1 MGHDK and CDR2 SYGVNS. The CDR3 coding sequence is TGTGCCAGCAGCGGGGTCTCTGGAAACACCATATATTTT. Encoded protein: CASSGVSGNTIYF.

The rearrangement links TRBV11-2 to TRBJ2-5; 7 positions agree with TRBD2. The germline gives CDR1 SGHAT, CDR2 FQNNGV. The CDR3 runs to 15 residues. V lost 4 bases to trimming and J lost 0 bases; unmatched junction nucleotides: 5. CDR3 sequence reads: CASSYTSGNQETQYF. In DNA form, the CDR3 reads TGTGCCAGCAGCTACACCAGCGGGAACCAAGAGACCCAGTACTTC.

The J gene is TRBJ1-5, the V gene TRBV18; no firm D call. Trimming shortened V by 2 bases and J by 2 bases, and 10 bases separated the two germline ends. This CDR3 is 15 amino acids long. The germline V gene encodes CDR1 KGHSH and CDR2 LQKENI. CDR3 in DNA: TGTGCCAGCTCACCAGAGGGCGCCGGCAATCAGCCCCAGCATTTT. Amino acid sequence: CASSPEGAGNQPQHF.

This chain joins TRBV27 and TRBJ2-5; TRBD2 matches at 7 bases. The DNA end favors TRBJ2-7, so the J call may be wrong. CDR3 size: 15 residues. The germline V gene has CDR1 MNHEY and CDR2 SMNVEV (reference sequence). DNA for the CDR3: TGTGCCAGCAGTTTAAAGGGAGGGCCTCTCTACGAGCAGTACTTC. Translation: CASSLKGGPLYEQYF.

V is TRBV6-6 and J is TRBJ1-2; TRBD1 agrees at 9 bases. CDR1 is MNHNY and CDR2 is SVGAGI in the germline V gene (reference sequence). The junction had 8 bases not matched to a gene; V was cut back by 7 bases and J by 2 bases. There are 15 residues in the CDR3. The CDR3 coding sequence is TGTGCCAGCAACCTAGGACAGGGGAAAAACTATGGCTACACCTTC. It translates to CASNLGQGKNYGYTF.

The V gene is TRBV28, the J gene TRBJ2-4; weak D call: TRBD1 (7 bases). The CDR3 loop spans 17 amino acids. Germline V gene data show CDR1 as MDHEN and CDR2 as SYDVKM. Trimming removed 1 base from V and 0 bases from J, with 13 bases in between. The CDR3 bases are TGTGCCAGCAGTTTATTGACAGGGAGGAAAGCCAAAAACATTCAGTACTTC. It encodes CASSLLTGRKAKNIQYF.

This chain links TRBV28 with TRBJ1-3, with 7 bases fitting TRBD1. The CDR3 totals 12 residues. Germline V gives CDR1 MDHEN, CDR2 SYDVKM. The ends lost 4 bases at V and 9 bases at J; junction bases unmatched: 3. In DNA form, the CDR3 reads TGTGCCAGCAGTTCGACAGGGCCCACCATATATTTT. Translated: CASSSTGPTIYF. The full variable domain, rest sourced from reference TRBV28 and TRBJ1-3, is DVKVTQSSRYLVKRTGEKVFLECVQDMDHENMFWYRQDPGLGLRLIYFSYDVKMKEKGDIPEGYSVSREKKERFSLILESASTNQTSMYLCASSSTGPTIYFGEGSWLTVV.

The rearrangement joins TRBV2 to TRBJ2-3, with D possibly matching TRBD1 (6 bases). This CDR3 has 11 residues. Germline assignment: CDR1 SNHLY and CDR2 FYNNEI. V dropped 3 bases and J dropped 9 bases, with 7 bases sitting between them. DNA for the CDR3: TGTGCCAGCAGTGAGCAGGGGACGCAGTATTTT. Translated: CASSEQGTQYF.

V and J are TRBV19 and TRBJ2-1, with TRBD2 identical over 9 bases. Germline CDR1 and CDR2: LNHDA and SQIVND (reference sequence). There are 15 residues in the CDR3. Trimming at V came to 5 bases and at J to 5 bases, leaving 7 bases not matched to a gene. The CDR3 reads CASSSLAGAHNEQFF. The CDR3 region has the DNA TGTGCCAGTAGTTCCTTAGCGGGAGCCCACAATGAGCAGTTCTTC.

This clone was found once. The rearrangement joins TRBV4-1 to TRBJ1-5; 9 nucleotides agree with TRBD1. The CDR3 extends over 16 amino acids. Germline-derived CDR1 and CDR2 are MGHRA and YSYEKL. V shed 1 base and J 8 bases; nucleotides not matched to a gene: 9. The CDR3 reads CASSQGLGDRVKPQHF. CDR3 coding DNA: TGCGCCAGCAGCCAAGGCTTAGGGGACAGGGTCAAGCCCCAGCATTTT.

This clone has just one count. The genes are TRBV15 and TRBJ2-5, with 7 bases that match TRBD1. CDR1 LNHNV and CDR2 YYDKDF come from the germline V gene (reference sequence). CDR3 length: 17 residues. Trimming removed 5 bases from V and 1 base from J; junction bases left unmatched: 13. CDR3 protein: CATSLGGRPGGQETQYF. The CDR3, as DNA: TGTGCCACCAGCTTGGGCGGGCGGCCAGGGGGCCAAGAGACCCAGTACTTC.

The gene calls are TRBV6-6 and TRBJ2-1; TRBD2 might be the D (5 bases). The CDR3 has 15 residues. Between the trimmed V and J ends, which lost 1 base and 7 bases, there was a span of 14 bases. Germline V gene lookup returns CDR1 MNHNY and CDR2 SVGAGI (reference sequence). The CDR3 reads CASSYWAGLGNEQFF. As DNA, the CDR3 is TGTGCCAGCAGTTACTGGGCGGGTTTGGGAAATGAGCAGTTCTTC.

CDR3: CASSLLARELTDTQYF. CDR3 nucleotides: TGTGCCAGCAGCTTGCTGGCCAGGGAACTCACAGATACGCAGTATTTT. V and J are TRBV7-2 and TRBJ2-3; a possible D gene is TRBD1 (5 bases). The germline gives CDR1 SGHTA, CDR2 FQGNSA. The CDR3 loop spans 16 amino acids. Between the trimmed V and J ends, which lost 3 bases and 2 bases, there was a span of 15 bases.